This T cell receptor (beta chain) was observed in a study of response to subunit inactivated influenza vaccine. Study results and limitations: There was a suggestion from the authors that each seasonal influenza vaccination recruits few new T cells.

This clonotype was counted a few times. The antigen is not known. TCRdb fed the RT-PCR reads into MiXCR, producing one record per CDR3 protein. Altogether 150,000 to 200,000 distinct CDR3 sequences are present, approximately 12% being singletons, with the ten largest covering under 40%. The V gene lost 3 bases and the J gene lost 3 bases, with 15 bases spanning the gap. Germline CDR1 and CDR2: SQVTM and ANQGSEA. The CDR3 totals 14 residues. This sequence originates from a man in his fifties or sixties who received an inactivated influenza vaccine. This specimen consisted of CD8+ T cells sorted from PBMCs, obtained less than 30 months after vaccination. The chain uses TRBV29-1 and TRBJ2-7; tentative D call: TRBD1 (6 bases). CDR3 region: CSVEVRGNDYEQYF. CDR3 DNA sequence: TGCAGCGTTGAGGTCAGGGGCAATGACTACGAGCAGTACTTC.